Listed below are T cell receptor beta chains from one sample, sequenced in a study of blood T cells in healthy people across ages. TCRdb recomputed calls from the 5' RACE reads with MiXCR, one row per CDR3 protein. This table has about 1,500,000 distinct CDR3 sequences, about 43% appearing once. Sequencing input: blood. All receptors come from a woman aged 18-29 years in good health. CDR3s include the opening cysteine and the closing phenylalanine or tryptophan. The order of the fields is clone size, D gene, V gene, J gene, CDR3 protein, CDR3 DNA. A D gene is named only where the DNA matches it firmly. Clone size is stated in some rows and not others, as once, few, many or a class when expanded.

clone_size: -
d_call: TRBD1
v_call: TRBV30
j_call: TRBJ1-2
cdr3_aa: CAWNTRDRANYGYTF
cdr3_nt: TGTGCCTGGAACACGCGGGACAGGGCTAACTATGGCTACACCTTC

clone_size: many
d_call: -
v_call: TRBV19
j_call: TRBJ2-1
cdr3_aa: CASTPSRPGVNNEQFF
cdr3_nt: TGTGCCAGTACCCCGAGTCGGCCAGGGGTGAACAATGAGCAGTTCTTC

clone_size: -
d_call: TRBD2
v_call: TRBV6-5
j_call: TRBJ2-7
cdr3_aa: CASSSRDYRYNEQYF
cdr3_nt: TGTGCCAGCAGTTCCCGGGACTACCGATACAATGAGCAGTACTTC

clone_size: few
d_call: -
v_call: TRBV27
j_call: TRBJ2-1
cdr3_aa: CASSSRIYNEQFF
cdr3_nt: TGTGCCAGCAGTTCCAGAATCTACAATGAGCAGTTCTTC

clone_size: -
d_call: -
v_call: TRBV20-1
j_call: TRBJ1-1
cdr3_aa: CSARGEGTLMNTEAFF
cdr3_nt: TGCAGTGCTAGAGGTGAGGGGACACTGATGAACACTGAAGCTTTCTTT

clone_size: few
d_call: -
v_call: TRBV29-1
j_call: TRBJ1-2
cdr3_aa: CSGLTGSKVYGYTF
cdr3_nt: TGCAGCGGCCTCACAGGCTCTAAGGTCTATGGCTACACCTTC

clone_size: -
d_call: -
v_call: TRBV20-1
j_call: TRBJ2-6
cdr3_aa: CSARGGGYSGANVLTF
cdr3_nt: TGCAGTGCTAGGGGGGGCGGATACTCTGGGGCCAACGTCCTGACTTTC

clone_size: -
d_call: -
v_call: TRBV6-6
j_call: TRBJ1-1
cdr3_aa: CASSDSTNTEAFF
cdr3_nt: TGTGCCAGCAGTGATTCCACGAACACTGAAGCTTTCTTT

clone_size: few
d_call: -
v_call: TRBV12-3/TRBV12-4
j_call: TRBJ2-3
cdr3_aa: CASSWQLSTDTQYF
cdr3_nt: TGTGCCAGCAGTTGGCAGCTTAGCACAGATACGCAGTATTTT

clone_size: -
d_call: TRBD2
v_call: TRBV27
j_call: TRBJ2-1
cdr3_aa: CASSSLIAGSMSSPNEQFF
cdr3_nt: TGTGCCAGCAGTAGTTTAATAGCGGGATCCATGTCTAGTCCGAATGAGCAGTTCTTC

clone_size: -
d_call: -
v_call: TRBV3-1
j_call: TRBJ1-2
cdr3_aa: CASSQGGTLSGYTF
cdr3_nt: TGTGCCAGCAGCCAAGGGGGAACACTCTCGGGCTACACCTTC

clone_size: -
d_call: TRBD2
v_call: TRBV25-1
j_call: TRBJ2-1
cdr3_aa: CAAGGHRQFF
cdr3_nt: TGTGCGGCGGGGGGGCATCGTCAGTTCTTC

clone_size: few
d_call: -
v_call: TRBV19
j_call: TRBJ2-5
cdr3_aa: CASSIRSGPPETQYF
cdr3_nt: TGTGCCAGTAGTATCCGCAGCGGTCCTCCAGAGACCCAGTACTTC

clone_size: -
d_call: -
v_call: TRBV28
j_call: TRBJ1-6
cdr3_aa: CASSPGVKGPLHF
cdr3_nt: TGTGCCAGCAGCCCAGGGGTAAAAGGACCCCTCCACTTT

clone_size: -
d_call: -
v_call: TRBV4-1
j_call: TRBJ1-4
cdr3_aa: CASSQEPLTAFNEKLFF
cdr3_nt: TGCGCCAGCAGCCAAGAACCCCTGACAGCTTTTAATGAAAAACTGTTTTTT

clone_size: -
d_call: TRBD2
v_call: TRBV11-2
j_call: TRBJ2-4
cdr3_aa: CVSSLKTSGATGKSNIQYF
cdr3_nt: TGTGTCAGCAGCTTAAAGACTAGCGGGGCAACGGGCAAAAGCAACATTCAGTACTTC

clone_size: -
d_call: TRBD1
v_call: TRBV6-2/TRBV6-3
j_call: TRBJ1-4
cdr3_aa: CASSPTLGTGGQNEKLFF
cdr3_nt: TGTGCCAGCAGCCCAACGCTCGGGACAGGGGGTCAAAATGAAAAACTGTTTTTT

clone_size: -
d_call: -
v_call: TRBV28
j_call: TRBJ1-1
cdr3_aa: CASENTEAFF
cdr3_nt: TGTGCCAGCGAGAACACTGAAGCTTTCTTT

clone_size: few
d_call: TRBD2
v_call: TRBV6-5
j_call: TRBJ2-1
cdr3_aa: CASRTSGNDYNEQFF
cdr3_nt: TGTGCCAGCAGGACTAGCGGGAATGATTACAATGAGCAGTTCTTC

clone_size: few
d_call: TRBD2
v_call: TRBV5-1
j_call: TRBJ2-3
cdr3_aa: CASSSGTSGVTDTQYF
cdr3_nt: TGCGCCAGCAGCTCCGGGACTAGCGGGGTTACAGATACGCAGTATTTT

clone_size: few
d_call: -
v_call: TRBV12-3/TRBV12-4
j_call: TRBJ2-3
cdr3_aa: CASSFDLIRTQYF
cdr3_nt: TGTGCCAGCAGTTTCGACCTTATCCGTACGCAGTATTTT

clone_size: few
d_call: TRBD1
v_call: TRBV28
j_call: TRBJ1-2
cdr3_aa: CASSFSGQPNYGYTF
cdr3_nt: TGTGCCAGCAGTTTCTCGGGACAGCCTAACTATGGCTACACCTTC

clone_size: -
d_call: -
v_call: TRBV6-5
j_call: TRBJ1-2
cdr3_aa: CASISGTRANYGYTF
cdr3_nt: TGTGCCAGCATATCCGGGACAAGAGCTAACTATGGCTACACCTTC

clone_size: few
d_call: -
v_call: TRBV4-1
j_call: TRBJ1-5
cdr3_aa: CASSQGGGPNQPQHF
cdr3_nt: TGCGCCAGCAGCCAAGGGGGTGGACCCAATCAGCCCCAGCATTTT

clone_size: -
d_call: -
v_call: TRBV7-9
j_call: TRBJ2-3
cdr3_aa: CASSSKGSSGDTQYF
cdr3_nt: TGTGCCAGCAGCTCAAAGGGGTCCTCGGGAGATACGCAGTATTTT

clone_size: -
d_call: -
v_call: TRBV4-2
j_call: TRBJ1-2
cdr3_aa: CASFGPGEGYTF
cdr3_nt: -

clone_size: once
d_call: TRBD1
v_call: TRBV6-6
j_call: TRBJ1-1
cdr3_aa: CASSQTSGTGNTEAFF
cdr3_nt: TGTGCCAGCAGCCAGACTTCCGGGACAGGGAACACTGAAGCTTTCTTT

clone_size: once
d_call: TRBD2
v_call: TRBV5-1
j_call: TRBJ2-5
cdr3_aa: CASTPGGLAVNEQYF
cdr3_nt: TGCGCCAGCACACCTGGTGGACTAGCCGTGAATGAGCAGTACTTC

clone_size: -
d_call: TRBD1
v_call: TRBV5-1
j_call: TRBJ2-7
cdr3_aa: CASSLEGQGLASPYEQYF
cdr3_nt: TGCGCCAGCAGCTTGGAGGGACAGGGGTTGGCAAGCCCCTACGAGCAGTACTTC

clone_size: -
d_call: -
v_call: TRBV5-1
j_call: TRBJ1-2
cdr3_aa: CASSPTGNYGHTF
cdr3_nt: TGCGCCAGCAGCCCTACAGGCAACTATGGCCACACCTTC

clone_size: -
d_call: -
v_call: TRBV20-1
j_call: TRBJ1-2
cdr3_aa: CSVTGGGNSYGYTF
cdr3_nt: TGCAGTGTTACCGGGGGGGGGAACAGCTATGGCTACACCTTC

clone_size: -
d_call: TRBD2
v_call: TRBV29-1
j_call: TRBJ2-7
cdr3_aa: CSVVSLAGGGTSSYNEQYF
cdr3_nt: TGCAGCGTTGTGAGCCTAGCGGGAGGGGGGACTAGCTCCTACAATGAGCAGTACTTC